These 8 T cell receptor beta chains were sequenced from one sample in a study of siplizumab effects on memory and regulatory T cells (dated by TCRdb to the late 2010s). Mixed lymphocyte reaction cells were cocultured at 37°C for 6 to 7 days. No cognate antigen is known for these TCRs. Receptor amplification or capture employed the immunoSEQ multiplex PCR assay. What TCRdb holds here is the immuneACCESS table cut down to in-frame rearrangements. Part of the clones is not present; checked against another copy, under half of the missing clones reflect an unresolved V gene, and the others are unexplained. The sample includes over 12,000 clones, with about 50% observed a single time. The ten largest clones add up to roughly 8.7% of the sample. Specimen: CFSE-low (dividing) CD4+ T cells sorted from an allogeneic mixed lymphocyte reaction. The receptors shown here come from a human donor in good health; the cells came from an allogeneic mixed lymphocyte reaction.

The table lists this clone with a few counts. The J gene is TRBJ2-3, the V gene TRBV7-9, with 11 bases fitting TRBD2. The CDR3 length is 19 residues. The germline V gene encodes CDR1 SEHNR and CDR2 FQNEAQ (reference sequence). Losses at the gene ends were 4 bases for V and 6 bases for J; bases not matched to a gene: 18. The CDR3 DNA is TGTGCCAGCAGCTCCTGGTCGCTAGCGGGGGGAAGTCAATCGGATACGCAGTATTTT. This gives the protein CASSSWSLAGGSQSDTQYF.

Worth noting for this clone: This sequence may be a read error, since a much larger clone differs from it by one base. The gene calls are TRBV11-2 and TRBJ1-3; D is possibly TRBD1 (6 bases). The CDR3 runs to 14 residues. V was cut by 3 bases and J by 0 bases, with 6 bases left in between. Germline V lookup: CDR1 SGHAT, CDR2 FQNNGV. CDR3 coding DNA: TGTGCCAGCAGCTTGGACAGCTCTGGAAACACCATATATTTT. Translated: CASSLDSSGNTIYF.

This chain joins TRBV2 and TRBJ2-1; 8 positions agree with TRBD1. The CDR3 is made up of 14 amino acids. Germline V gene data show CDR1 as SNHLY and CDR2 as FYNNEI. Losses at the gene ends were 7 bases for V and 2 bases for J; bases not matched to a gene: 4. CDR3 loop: CASTPDRAYNEQFF. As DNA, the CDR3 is TGTGCCAGCACCCCGGACAGGGCCTACAATGAGCAGTTCTTC.

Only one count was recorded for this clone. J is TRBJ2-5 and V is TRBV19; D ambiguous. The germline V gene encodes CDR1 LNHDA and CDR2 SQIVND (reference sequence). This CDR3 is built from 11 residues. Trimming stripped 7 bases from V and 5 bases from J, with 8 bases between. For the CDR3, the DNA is TGTGCCAGTACCCTCGGGGAGACCCAGTACTTC. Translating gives CASTLGETQYF.

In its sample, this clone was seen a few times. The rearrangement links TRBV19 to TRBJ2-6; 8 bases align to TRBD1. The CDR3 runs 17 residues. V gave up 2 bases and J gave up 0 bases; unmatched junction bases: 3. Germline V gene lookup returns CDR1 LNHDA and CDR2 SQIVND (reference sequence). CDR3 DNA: TGTGCCAGTAGTATACAGGGGGCCCTCTCTGGGGCCAACGTCCTGACTTTC. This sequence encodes CASSIQGALSGANVLTF.

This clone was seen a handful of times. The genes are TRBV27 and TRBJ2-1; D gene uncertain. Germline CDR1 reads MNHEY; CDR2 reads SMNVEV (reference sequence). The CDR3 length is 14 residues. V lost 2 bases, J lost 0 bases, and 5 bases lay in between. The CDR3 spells CASSLDPSYNEQFF. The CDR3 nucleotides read TGTGCCAGCAGTTTAGACCCCTCCTACAATGAGCAGTTCTTC.

The CDR3 nucleotides are TGTGCCAGTACGGAGACAGGAGTGTCCTACGAGCAGTACTTC. Translated, it gives CASTETGVSYEQYF. This chain connects TRBV19 to TRBJ2-7, with a tentative D call TRBD1 (6 bases). The germline CDR1 and CDR2 sequences are LNHDA and SQIVND (reference sequence). V shed 7 bases and J shed 1 base, with 14 bases lying between them. CDR3 length: 14 residues.

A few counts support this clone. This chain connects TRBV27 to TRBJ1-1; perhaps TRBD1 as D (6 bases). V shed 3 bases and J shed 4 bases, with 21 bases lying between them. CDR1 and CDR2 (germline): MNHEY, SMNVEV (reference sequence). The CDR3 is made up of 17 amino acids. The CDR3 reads CASSFKMAGELSTEAFF. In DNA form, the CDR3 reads TGTGCCAGCAGTTTTAAAATGGCAGGGGAGTTGAGCACTGAAGCTTTCTTT.